The 10 T cell receptor beta chains given below trace back to one sample, sequenced in a study of siplizumab effects on memory and regulatory T cells. The table came from immunoSEQ multiplex PCR; TCRdb's copy has only in-frame clones and leaves some out. The sample consists of about 40,000 clones, about 89% of them appearing once. The sample was naive CD4+ T cells sorted from blood. The receptors here all came from a human donor in good health.

This clone was detected once. The rearrangement uses TRBV6-1 and TRBJ1-1; 7 bases are shared with TRBD1. CDR1 is MNHNS, CDR2 SASEGT, per germline. The CDR3 consists of 15 residues. Unmatched junction bases numbered 10, after V lost 7 bases and J lost 2 bases. The CDR3 DNA follows: TGTGCCAGCACCAAGACAGGGCGAGGTAACACTGAAGCTTTCTTT. Amino acid sequence: CASTKTGRGNTEAFF.

The chain carries TRBV6-5 and TRBJ1-1; D not certain. CDR3 length equals 15 residues. V gave up 0 bases and J gave up 0 bases, with 8 bases separating them. Germline V gives CDR1 MNHEY, CDR2 SVGAGI. The CDR3 DNA is TGTGCCAGCAGTTACTCCCGGGGAATGAACACTGAAGCTTTCTTT. It translates to CASSYSRGMNTEAFF.

This chain links TRBV5-1 with TRBJ1-2, with TRBD1 as a possible D gene (6 bases). The ends were cut back, 1 base at V and 4 bases at J, with 14 bases in the middle. This CDR3 is 15 amino acids long. The V gene's germline CDR1 is SGHRS and CDR2 YFSETQ. CDR3 in amino acids: CASSLNRGGPYGYTF. The CDR3 DNA follows: TGCGCCAGCAGCTTGAATAGGGGGGGGCCCTATGGCTACACCTTC.

The V gene is TRBV12-5, the J gene TRBJ1-5, with D tentatively TRBD1 (5 bases). V lost 0 bases and J 4 bases, leaving 16 bases between the germline ends. CDR1 and CDR2 from the germline V gene are LGHNT and FRNRAP. The CDR3 has 17 residues. The CDR3 DNA reads as TGTGCTAGTGGTTTGGTACTCTGGGGGGGGTCTAATCAGCCCCAGCATTTT. Amino acids: CASGLVLWGGSNQPQHF.

The rearrangement joins TRBV6-1 to TRBJ2-7; D is unresolved. Trimming removed 7 bases from V and 6 bases from J, with 22 bases in between. This CDR3 is 15 amino acids long. Germline CDR1 reads MNHNS; CDR2 reads SASEGT. Written as DNA, the CDR3 is TGTGCCAGCACTCCGTTCAGGACGTCAATTACCGAGCAGTACTTC. Translated, it gives CASTPFRTSITEQYF.

The chain employs TRBV19 and TRBJ2-7, with D perhaps matching TRBD2 (5 bases). Germline lookup yields CDR1 LNHDA and CDR2 SQIVND (reference sequence). V lost 1 base to trimming and J lost 9 bases, with 10 bases between them. The CDR3 extends over 12 amino acids. The CDR3 DNA reads TGTGCCAGTAGTATAGGGGGTGGAGGGCAGTACTTC. Protein: CASSIGGGGQYF.

The CDR3 is CASSDDGRGMTKQYF. Written as DNA, the CDR3 is TGCGCCAGCAGTGATGACGGCAGGGGTATGACAAAGCAGTACTTC. The V call is TRBV10-1, the J call TRBJ2-7, with a possible D match to TRBD1 (6 bases). The CDR3 runs to 15 residues. The V end lost 3 bases, the J end lost 8 bases, and 20 bases lay between the germline ends. In germline, CDR1 is WNHNN, CDR2 SYGVQD (reference sequence).

The chain uses TRBV11-3 and TRBJ2-7; 7 nucleotides line up with TRBD2. Germline V gene sequence: CDR1 SGHNT, CDR2 YENEEA. There are 14 residues in the CDR3. Trimming at V came to 7 bases and at J to 2 bases, leaving 8 bases not matched to a gene. The CDR3 sequence: CASTRPGGPYEQYF. The CDR3 coding sequence is TGTGCCAGCACTCGGCCGGGGGGTCCCTACGAGCAGTACTTC.

The chain has TRBV9 and TRBJ2-1; 10 nucleotides line up with TRBD1. The CDR3 covers 15 residues. Losses at the gene ends were 4 bases for V and 5 bases for J; bases not matched to a gene: 6. Germline V gene data show CDR1 as SGDLS and CDR2 as YYNGEE. CDR3 bases: TGTGCCAGCAGCAACGACAGGGGGCAGGACAATGAGCAGTTCTTC. Its protein product is CASSNDRGQDNEQFF.

This sequence joins TRBV10-2 and TRBJ2-5, with a possible D match to TRBD1 (5 bases). Trimming removed 7 bases at V and 0 bases at J, with 9 bases between. There are 13 residues in the CDR3. Germline V CDR1 and CDR2: WSHSY, SAAADI. CDR3: CASMYRYQETQYF. The CDR3 coding sequence is TGCGCCAGCATGTACAGGTACCAAGAGACCCAGTACTTC.